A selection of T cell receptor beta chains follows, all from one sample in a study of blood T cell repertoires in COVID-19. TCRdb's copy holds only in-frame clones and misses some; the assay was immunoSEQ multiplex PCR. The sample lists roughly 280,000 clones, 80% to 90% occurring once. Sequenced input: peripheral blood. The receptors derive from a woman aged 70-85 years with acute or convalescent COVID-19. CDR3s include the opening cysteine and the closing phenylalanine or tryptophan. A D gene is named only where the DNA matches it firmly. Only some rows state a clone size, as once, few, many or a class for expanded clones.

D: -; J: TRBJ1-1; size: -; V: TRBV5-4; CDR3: CASSSRGGNTEAFF; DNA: TGTGCCAGCAGCTCCCGAGGGGGAAACACTGAAGCTTTCTTT
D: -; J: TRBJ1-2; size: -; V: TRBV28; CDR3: CASCTGQSYGYTF; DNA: TGTGCCAGCTGTACGGGACAAAGCTATGGCTACACCTTC
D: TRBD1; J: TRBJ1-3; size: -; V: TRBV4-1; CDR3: CASSLQGVLGNTIYF; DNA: TGCGCCAGCAGCCTCCAGGGGGTGCTTGGAAACACCATATATTTT
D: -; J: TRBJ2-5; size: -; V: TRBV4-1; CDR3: CASSQVGIWTQETQYF; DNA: TGCGCCAGCAGCCAAGTGGGCATATGGACACAAGAGACCCAGTACTTC
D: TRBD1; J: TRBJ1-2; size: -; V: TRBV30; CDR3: CAGRRGLNYGYTF; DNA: TGTGCCGGGAGAAGGGGGCTTAACTATGGCTACACCTTC
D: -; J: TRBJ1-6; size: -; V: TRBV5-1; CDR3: CASSLAGVPSPLHF; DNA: TGCGCCAGCAGCTTGGCAGGGGTCCCCTCACCCCTCCACTTT
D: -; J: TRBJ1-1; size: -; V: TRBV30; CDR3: CAWSRNGAANHTF; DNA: TGTGCCTGGAGCCGCAATGGGGCTGCAAACCACACCTTT
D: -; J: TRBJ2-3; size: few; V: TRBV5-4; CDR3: CASSLAGADTQYF; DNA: TGTGCCAGCAGCTTGGCCGGTGCAGATACGCAGTATTTT
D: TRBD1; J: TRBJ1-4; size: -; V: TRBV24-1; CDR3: CATSDRGQDEKLFF; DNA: TGTGCCACCAGTGACCGCGGACAGGATGAAAAACTGTTTTTT
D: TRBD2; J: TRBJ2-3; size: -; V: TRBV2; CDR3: CASSQGASGGWDTQYF; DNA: TGTGCCAGCAGCCAAGGGGCTAGCGGGGGGTGGGATACGCAGTATTTT
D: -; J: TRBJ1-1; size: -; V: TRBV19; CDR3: CASSIGAVTLNTEAFF; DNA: TGTGCCAGTAGTATAGGAGCGGTGACACTTAACACTGAAGCTTTCTTT
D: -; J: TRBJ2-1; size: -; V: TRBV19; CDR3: CASSINGGDYNEQFF; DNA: TGTGCCAGTAGTATTAATGGCGGAGATTACAATGAGCAGTTCTTC
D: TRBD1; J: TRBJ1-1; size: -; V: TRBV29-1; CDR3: CSANHRGKGTEAFF; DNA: TGCAGCGCTAACCACAGGGGTAAGGGGACTGAAGCTTTCTTT
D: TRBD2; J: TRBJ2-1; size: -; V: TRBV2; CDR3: CASDAFSGGAKEQFF; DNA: TGTGCCAGCGACGCCTTTAGCGGGGGGGCAAAGGAGCAGTTCTTC
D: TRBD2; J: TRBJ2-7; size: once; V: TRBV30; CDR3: CAWSAGGYEQYF; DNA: TGTGCCTGGAGCGCGGGGGGCTACGAGCAGTACTTC
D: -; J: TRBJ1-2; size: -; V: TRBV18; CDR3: CASSPDSNYGYTF; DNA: TGTGCCAGCTCACCTGACAGCAACTATGGCTACACCTTC
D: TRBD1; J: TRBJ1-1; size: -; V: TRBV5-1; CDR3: CASSSGQGNTEAFF; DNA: TGCGCCAGCAGCTCGGGACAGGGGAACACTGAAGCTTTCTTT
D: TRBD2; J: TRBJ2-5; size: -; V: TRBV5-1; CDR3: CASSYGGAQETQYF; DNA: TGCGCCAGCAGTTACGGGGGGGCCCAAGAGACCCAGTACTTC
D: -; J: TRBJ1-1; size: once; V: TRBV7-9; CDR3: CASSSFVRNTEAFF; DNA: TGTGCCAGCAGCTCGTTTGTGCGGAACACTGAAGCTTTCTTT
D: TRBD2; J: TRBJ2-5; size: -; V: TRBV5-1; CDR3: CASSLRGVAQETQYF; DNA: TGCGCCAGCAGCTTACGGGGGGTGGCACAAGAGACCCAGTACTTC
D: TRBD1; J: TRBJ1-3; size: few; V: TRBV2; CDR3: CASSGTGPSGNTIYF; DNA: TGTGCCAGCAGCGGGACAGGGCCCTCTGGAAACACCATATATTTT
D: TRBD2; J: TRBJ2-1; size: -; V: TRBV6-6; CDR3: CASSPLAGGRSYNEQFF; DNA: TGTGCCAGCAGTCCTCTAGCGGGGGGGCGGTCCTACAATGAGCAGTTCTTC
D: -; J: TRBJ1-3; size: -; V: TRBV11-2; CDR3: CASSLLLNTIYF; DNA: TGTGCCAGCAGCTTACTCCTTAACACCATATATTTT
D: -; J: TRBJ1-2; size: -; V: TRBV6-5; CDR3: CASSYSLTPSSGYTF; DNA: TGTGCCAGCAGTTACTCCCTAACCCCCTCTTCTGGCTACACCTTC
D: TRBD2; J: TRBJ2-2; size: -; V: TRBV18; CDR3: CASSRPGGPIPGELFF; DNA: TGTGCCAGCTCACGACCGGGGGGGCCTATCCCCGGGGAGCTGTTTTTT
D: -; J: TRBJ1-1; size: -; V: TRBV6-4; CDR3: CASREQSNTEAFF; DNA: TGTGCCAGCAGAGAACAGAGCAACACTGAAGCTTTCTTT
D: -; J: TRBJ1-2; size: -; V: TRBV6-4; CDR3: CASSDSIGDFYGYTF; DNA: TGTGCCAGCAGTGACTCTATAGGGGACTTCTATGGCTACACCTTC